This TCR beta chain was documented in a study of identical twins. Findings and caveats of the study: Abundant beta clonotypes from cord blood bore fewer insertions; memory repertoires lacked this pattern. Out-of-frame beta chain sequences displayed weaker excess sharing between twins.

This clonotype was counted between two and nine times. No antigen is known for it. This CDR3 spans 14 amino acids. CDR1 and CDR2 (germline): SGHKS, YYEKEE (reference sequence). Trimming took 6 bases from V and 3 from J, leaving 16 bases between them. TCRdb reprocessed the 5' RACE reads with MiXCR, giving one entry per CDR3 protein. The sample has approximately 590,000 distinct CDR3 sequences, more than 9% seen once. In addition, the sample was reused for a study of yellow fever vaccine responses in identical twins.

Material for sequencing was PBMCs. This receptor was taken from a woman aged 18-30 years in good health. The V and J genes are TRBV5-5 and TRBJ2-7; possible D gene TRBD1, 6 bases. The CDR3, as DNA: TGTGCCAGCAACAGTGACAACAGGGTCTACGAGCAGTACTTC. Translated: CASNSDNRVYEQYF.